The next 26 T cell receptor beta chains were all read from a single sample in a study of cytomegalovirus exposure and HLA in healthy donors. Profiling relied on immunoSEQ multiplex PCR, and the TCRdb table lists in-frame clones only, not all of them. The sample yields 95,000 to 150,000 clones, 85% to 90% seen once. Sequences were obtained from PBMCs. The source is a woman aged 18-35 years in good health and CMV-seropositive.

The genes are TRBV11-2 and TRBJ1-6; 10 positions agree with TRBD1. Germline trimming cut 5 bases from V and 9 bases from J; bases unmatched to any gene: 7. Germline V CDR1 and CDR2: SGHAT, FQNNGV. The CDR3 runs to 15 residues. CDR3 sequence reads: CASSQTGGASSPLHF. The DNA for the CDR3 is TGTGCCAGCAGCCAGACAGGGGGCGCGTCTTCACCCCTCCACTTT.

V usage is TRBV6-6 and J usage is TRBJ2-5; 9 nucleotides match TRBD1. Trimming removed 5 bases from V and 5 bases from J; junction bases left unmatched: 9. This CDR3 is built from 15 residues. Germline assignment: CDR1 MNHNY and CDR2 SVGAGI (reference sequence). The CDR3 region has the DNA TGTGCCAGCAGTGCCAACGGGGGGACAGGGGAGACCCAGTACTTC. Translation: CASSANGGTGETQYF.

This chain joins TRBV9 and TRBJ1-2, with 8 bases identical to TRBD1. This CDR3 contains 13 residues. The trim removed 3 bases at V and 4 bases at J, leaving 2 bases unmatched. The V gene's germline CDR1 is SGDLS and CDR2 YYNGEE. CDR3 amino acids: CASSDTGGYGYTF. The CDR3 DNA reads as TGTGCCAGCAGCGATACAGGGGGCTATGGCTACACCTTC.

This chain uses TRBV5-4 with TRBJ2-2, with D unresolved. Germline V gene lookup returns CDR1 SGHNT and CDR2 YYREEE (reference sequence). CDR3 length: 14 residues. V lost 4 bases and J 4 bases, leaving 11 bases between the germline ends. The CDR3 DNA reads as TGTGCCAGCAGCCCCCCCGACTCCACCGGGGAGCTGTTTTTT. Translation gives CASSPPDSTGELFF.

V is TRBV2 and J is TRBJ1-4, with a possible D match to TRBD1 (6 bases). The CDR3 spans 14 residues. From germline, CDR1 is SNHLY and CDR2 FYNNEI. V dropped 8 bases and J dropped 13 bases, with 23 bases sitting between them. CDR3 in amino acids: CASAARGREIGLFF. CDR3 nucleotides: TGTGCCAGCGCTGCCAGGGGACGAGAAATAGGACTGTTTTTT.

The chain joins TRBV13 to TRBJ1-1, with TRBD1 matching over 7 bases. In germline, CDR1 is PRHDT, CDR2 FYEKMQ (reference sequence). V dropped 3 bases and J dropped 7; count of bases not matched to a gene: 5. The CDR3 loop spans 13 amino acids. The CDR3 is CASSFGQELEAFF. CDR3 sequence (DNA): TGTGCCAGCAGCTTTGGACAGGAGCTTGAAGCTTTCTTT.

V usage is TRBV11-3 and J usage is TRBJ1-2; D gene ambiguous. The germline V and J ends were trimmed by 3 bases and 8 bases, with 10 bases remaining between them. Germline CDR1 and CDR2: SGHNT and YENEEA. The CDR3 runs to 12 residues. CDR3 nucleotide sequence: TGTGCCAGCAGCTTTGGAGGGAGAGGCTACACCTTC. Translated: CASSFGGRGYTF.

The chain employs TRBV2 and TRBJ2-1, with TRBD1 as a possible D gene (8 bases). V was pared by 11 bases and J by 4 bases, with 15 bases between. This CDR3 spans 13 amino acids. The germline V gene encodes CDR1 SNHLY and CDR2 FYNNEI. The CDR3 loop is CAGGGQAYNEQFF. The DNA of the CDR3 is TGTGCCGGGGGGGGACAGGCTTACAATGAGCAGTTCTTC.

The genes are TRBV7-9 and TRBJ2-1; TRBD2 might be the D (5 bases). V was clipped by 5 bases and J by 6 bases, with 14 bases between them. Germline CDR1 is SEHNR and CDR2 is FQNEAQ (reference sequence). This CDR3 comprises 14 residues. CDR3 sequence reads: CASSLRVGSNEQFF. The DNA of the CDR3 is TGTGCCAGCAGCCTACGCGTGGGGAGCAATGAGCAGTTCTTC.

This chain connects TRBV27 to TRBJ1-1; 7 positions agree with TRBD1. Germline-derived CDR1 and CDR2 are MNHEY and SMNVEV (reference sequence). The CDR3 contains 13 residues. With V trimmed by 4 bases and J by 4 bases, 3 bases remained unmatched. CDR3 in DNA: TGTGCCAGCAGTTGGCAGGGGGGCACTGAAGCTTTCTTT. Its translation: CASSWQGGTEAFF.

This clone is a singleton in its sample. The chain employs TRBV18 and TRBJ2-2; a possible D gene is TRBD1 (5 bases). V dropped 0 bases and J dropped 6 bases, with 11 bases sitting between them. The CDR3 has 15 amino acids. CDR1 KGHSH and CDR2 LQKENI come from the germline V gene. CDR3 sequence: CASSPPAGKAGELFF. The DNA for the CDR3 is TGTGCCAGCTCACCACCCGCAGGGAAGGCCGGGGAGCTGTTTTTT. Based on the CDR3 plus reference TRBV18 and TRBJ2-2, the full variable domain is NAGVMQNPRHLVRRRGQEARLRCSPMKGHSHVYWYRQLPEEGLKFMVYLQKENIIDESGMPKERFSAEFPKEGPSILRIQQVVRGDSAAYFCASSPPAGKAGELFFGEGSRLTVL.

This chain links TRBV6-1 with TRBJ1-5; 11 bases agree with TRBD1. This CDR3 comprises 15 residues. J lost 7 bases, V lost 5 bases, and 7 bases had no gene match. The germline gives CDR1 MNHNS, CDR2 SASEGT. The CDR3 coding sequence is TGTGCCAGCAGTAGGACAGGGGGCCCCGAACAGCCCCAGCATTTT. It translates to CASSRTGGPEQPQHF.

The chain uses TRBV11-3 and TRBJ2-1; a weak D match, TRBD2 (6 bases). The germline gives CDR1 SGHNT, CDR2 YENEEA. The CDR3 is 15 residues long. V was cut by 5 bases and J by 4 bases, with 15 bases left in between. This CDR3 is CASSLRIAAYNEQFF. The CDR3 DNA follows: TGTGCCAGCAGCCTCAGGATAGCGGCATACAATGAGCAGTTCTTC. The variable domain in full, with the rest retrieved from reference TRBV11-3 and TRBJ2-1, is EAGVVQSPRYKIIEKKQPVAFWCNPISGHNTLYWYLQNLGQGPELLIRYENEEAVDDSQLPKDRFSAERLKGVDSTLKIQPAELGDSAVYLCASSLRIAAYNEQFFGPGTRLTVL.

This clone came up once. The chain is built from TRBV7-8 and TRBJ2-7; 10 nucleotides align to TRBD2. J gave up 7 bases and V 2 bases, and 11 bases lay outside the gene matches. From germline, CDR1 is SGHVS and CDR2 FQNEAQ. This CDR3 region has 16 residues. The CDR3 coding sequence is TGTGCCAGCAGCTTATCTAGCGGGAGCGCCGCCGGGGAGCAGTACTTC. Amino acid sequence: CASSLSSGSAAGEQYF.

The CDR3 nucleotides are TGTGCCAGCAGCTTAGAGGCAGGGCCCAACGTCCTGACTTTC. Translated, it gives CASSLEAGPNVLTF. This chain uses TRBV11-2 with TRBJ2-6; perhaps TRBD1 as D (5 bases). This CDR3 has 14 amino acids. V was clipped by 0 bases and J by 8 bases, with 8 bases between them. Germline V gene lookup returns CDR1 SGHAT and CDR2 FQNNGV.

The rearrangement uses TRBV7-9 and TRBJ1-2, with D tentatively TRBD1 (6 bases). The CDR3 runs to 14 residues. Trimming pared 1 base from V and 2 bases from J, leaving 8 bases between. Germline V lookup: CDR1 SEHNR, CDR2 FQNEAQ (reference sequence). CDR3 in amino acids: CASSLGTVNYGYTF. Written as DNA, the CDR3 is TGTGCCAGCAGCTTAGGGACAGTAAACTATGGCTACACCTTC.

The genes are TRBV30 and TRBJ1-1; maybe TRBD1 (5 bases). Trimming took 2 bases from V and 7 from J, leaving 8 bases between them. The germline V gene has CDR1 GTSNPN and CDR2 SVGIG (reference sequence). CDR3 size: 11 residues. The CDR3 nucleotides read TGTGCCTGGAGTACAACAGGTGAAGCTTTCTTT. Its translation is CAWSTTGEAFF.

This clone showed up just once. V gene TRBV7-9 combines with J gene TRBJ1-4, with D perhaps TRBD1 (5 bases). The V end was cut by 4 bases, the J end by 1 base, with 10 bases between. Per the germline V gene, CDR1 is SEHNR and CDR2 is FQNEAQ (reference sequence). The CDR3 extends over 15 amino acids. As DNA, the CDR3 is TGTGCCAGCAGCTCGCCGACAGAAACTAATGAAAAACTGTTTTTT. Amino acid sequence: CASSSPTETNEKLFF.

The chain is built from TRBV7-2 and TRBJ1-5; weak D call: TRBD1 (6 bases). The length of the CDR3 is 15 residues. The V end lost 4 bases, the J end lost 1 base, and 11 bases lay between the germline ends. Germline lookup yields CDR1 SGHTA and CDR2 FQGNSA. CDR3 DNA: TGTGCCAGCAGCTCGGGGGGGCCAAGCAATCAGCCCCAGCATTTT. Its protein product is CASSSGGPSNQPQHF.

The chain combines TRBV2 with TRBJ1-2; D is undetermined. Trimming shortened V by 5 bases and J by 8 bases, and 18 bases separated the two germline ends. CDR1 and CDR2 from the germline V gene are SNHLY and FYNNEI. The CDR3 runs 14 residues. The DNA for the CDR3 is TGTGCCAGCAGTCCCAAGCCTACCCGGGAGGGCTACACCTTC. As protein: CASSPKPTREGYTF.

The J gene is TRBJ2-4, the V gene TRBV6-1; D is perhaps TRBD1 (6 bases). The CDR3 runs 14 residues. With 1 base removed from V and 7 bases from J, the gap between germline ends came to 11 bases. The germline CDR1 and CDR2 sequences are MNHNS and SASEGT. In DNA, the CDR3 is TGTGCCAGCAGTGAAGAGGGGGTGTGGAACATTCAGTACTTC. Amino acid sequence: CASSEEGVWNIQYF.

V and J are TRBV6-5 and TRBJ2-2, with a tentative D call TRBD1 (5 bases). The CDR3 sequence is 14 residues long. Germline V gene data show CDR1 as MNHEY and CDR2 as SVGAGI. V lost 5 bases, J lost 4 bases, and 11 bases lay in between. In DNA form, the CDR3 reads TGTGCCAGCAGTGGGGCGCGGATCACCGGGGAGCTGTTTTTT. Protein product: CASSGARITGELFF.

The chain links TRBV30 to TRBJ2-4; TRBD2 matches at 7 bases. Trimming removed 8 bases from V and 6 bases from J; junction bases left unmatched: 13. The germline V gene has CDR1 GTSNPN and CDR2 SVGIG (reference sequence). The CDR3 consists of 14 residues. CDR3 region: CAGSTRASGNIQYF. CDR3 sequence (DNA): TGTGCCGGATCAACCAGGGCTAGCGGAAACATTCAGTACTTC.

This chain links TRBV7-8 with TRBJ2-1; D may be TRBD2 (6 bases). Trimming removed 10 bases from V and 2 bases from J, with 12 bases in between. This CDR3 comprises 13 residues. The V gene's germline CDR1 is SGHVS and CDR2 FQNEAQ. The CDR3 region is CATMGGPYNEQFF. In DNA, the CDR3 is TGTGCCACGATGGGGGGTCCCTACAATGAGCAGTTCTTC.

The genes are TRBV10-1 and TRBJ2-7; 8 bases map to TRBD2. V lost 1 base to trimming and J lost 4 bases; unmatched junction nucleotides: 6. The CDR3 is 15 residues long. Germline CDR1 reads WNHNN; CDR2 reads SYGVQD (reference sequence). The CDR3, as DNA: TGCGCCAGCAGTGAGTTCGCTAGCGGGCCTTACGAGCAGTACTTC. It codes for CASSEFASGPYEQYF.

V and J are TRBV19 and TRBJ2-2; tentatively, D is TRBD1 (6 bases). CDR3 size: 16 residues. Germline lookup yields CDR1 LNHDA and CDR2 SQIVND (reference sequence). V was cut by 5 bases and J by 0 bases, with 13 bases left in between. Here the CDR3 reads CASSPRDIANTGELFF. As DNA, the CDR3 is TGTGCCAGTAGTCCTAGGGACATAGCGAACACCGGGGAGCTGTTTTTT.